The present entry profiles one TCR beta chain with its context. The data originate from a study of T-cell reconstitution after alpha-beta-depleted transplantation in children. TCRbeta library construction was performed incorporating unique molecular identifiers. TCRdb used MiXCR to reprocess the PCR reads, holding one entry per CDR3 protein. The repertoire has roughly 350,000 distinct CDR3 sequences, about a tenth of them found once; the top ten carry 2.4%. The sample in question was PBMCs from the stem cell graft donor, obtained from the stem cell graft. The clonotype originates from a human donor who donated a stem cell graft to a child with acute lymphoblastic leukemia.

CDR3 residues: CSARVFERVDNEQFF. The DNA of the CDR3 is TGCAGTGCTAGAGTTTTCGAGCGGGTTGACAATGAGCAGTTCTTC. The chain carries TRBV20-1 and TRBJ2-1; tentative D call: TRBD2 (6 bases). Trimming stripped 1 base from V and 5 bases from J, with 15 bases between. Germline V gene sequence: CDR1 DFQATT, CDR2 SNEGSKA (reference sequence). This CDR3 is built from 15 residues.